Below, one T cell receptor beta chain is given with its context. What antigen it recognizes has not been identified. Base qualities are not at hand, and no much larger clone is one base apart. This record belongs to a study of blood T cell repertoires in COVID-19 (TCRdb year 2020). Concerning the study at large: Samples covering the acute and convalescent phases of COVID-19 were provided by collaborators in the United States, Italy and Spain. The repertoires were released in a freely available public database intended as a resource for research on the immune response to SARS-CoV-2. Samples were obtained from the ongoing ImmuneRACE study (first 160 participants) and from over 1,000 subjects provided by 6 global collaborators. The dataset comprised deeply sampled blood TCRbeta repertoires from subjects exposed to, actively infected with, or recovered from COVID-19. HLA class I and class II types, where available, came from metadata supplied by the sample provider rather than from assay-based typing. Sample metadata almost always included a de-identified subject ID, COVID-19 status, age in years and sex. The prospective study material was composed of cDNA or gDNA derived from T cells, B-cell-depleted T cells, or PBMCs. The paper as a whole reports these results and caveats: The amount of clinical and demographic metadata varied by source and participant and was provided uncurated.

Collaborating institutions collected whole blood in K2EDTA tubes following their own protocols. Collaborator samples were shipped for TCRbeta analysis as frozen whole blood, isolated PBMCs, or DNA extracted from either sample type. The immunoSEQ Assay, a bias-controlled multiplex PCR, was used to amplify TCRbeta CDR3 regions from genomic DNA. The study's own analysis went as follows. The number of nucleated cells in each sample was estimated from the amplification of reference gene primers within the assay. To quantify the absolute abundance of each unique TCRbeta CDR3 rearrangement, sequence reads were collapsed and filtered. Productive Simpson clonality was computed per sample as the square root of Simpson's diversity index over productive rearrangements. The immuneACCESS repertoire file appears here via TCRdb, limited to in-frame rearrangements. These files lack a portion of the clones; in checked studies, under half of the deficit traces to unresolved V genes, and the cause of the others is not known. V, J and clone size are those of that table, while D and trimming were read from the DNA. Present in this sample are around 700,000 clones, 75% to 90% of which were seen just once. About 0.26% of the sample belongs to the ten largest clones.

The CDR3 contains 14 residues, cysteine and phenylalanine counted. Only the CDR3 DNA is retained, 42 bases long and in frame from the first base. CDR1 and CDR2 are read off the germline V gene as ENHRY and SYGVKD. V and J are trimmed by 5 bases and 6 bases, and the gene matches miss 8 bases of the junction. The TCR comes from a woman aged 18-29 years with acute or convalescent COVID-19. The sequencing sample was made of peripheral blood. The chain employs TRBV10-3 and TRBJ1-2; TRBD1 aligns with 8 central bases. In nucleotides, the sequence is TGTGCCATCAGTAGACCCAGGGGGCTTGATGGCTACACCTTC. This codes for CAISRPRGLDGYTF.